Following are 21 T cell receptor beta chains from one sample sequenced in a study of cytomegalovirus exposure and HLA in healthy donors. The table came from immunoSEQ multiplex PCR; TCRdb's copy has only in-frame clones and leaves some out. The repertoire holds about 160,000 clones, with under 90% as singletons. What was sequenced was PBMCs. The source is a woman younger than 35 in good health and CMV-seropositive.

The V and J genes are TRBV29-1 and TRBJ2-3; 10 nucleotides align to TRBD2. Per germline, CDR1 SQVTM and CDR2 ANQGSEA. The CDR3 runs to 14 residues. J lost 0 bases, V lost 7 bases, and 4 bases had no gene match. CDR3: CSGGLAVSTDTQYF. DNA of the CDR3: TGCAGCGGTGGACTAGCGGTGAGCACAGATACGCAGTATTTT.

This chain's CDR3 is CASSFGPNYGYTF. The CDR3, as DNA: TGTGCCAGCAGTTTTGGGCCTAACTATGGCTACACCTTC. The chain joins TRBV6-5 to TRBJ1-2; D is ambiguous. The V end was cut by 4 bases, the J end by 0 bases, with 6 bases between. The CDR3 consists of 13 residues. Germline V gene lookup returns CDR1 MNHEY and CDR2 SVGAGI.

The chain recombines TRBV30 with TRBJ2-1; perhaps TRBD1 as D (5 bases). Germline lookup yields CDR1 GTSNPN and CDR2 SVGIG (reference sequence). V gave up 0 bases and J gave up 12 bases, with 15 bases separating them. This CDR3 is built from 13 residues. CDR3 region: CAWSVPRQKGQFF. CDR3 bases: TGTGCCTGGAGTGTACCGAGACAGAAGGGGCAGTTCTTC.

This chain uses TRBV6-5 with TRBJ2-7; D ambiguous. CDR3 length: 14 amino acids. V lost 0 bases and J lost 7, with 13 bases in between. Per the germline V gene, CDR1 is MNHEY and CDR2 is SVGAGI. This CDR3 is CASSYSAPFREQYF. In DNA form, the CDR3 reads TGTGCCAGCAGTTACTCAGCCCCATTCCGGGAGCAGTACTTC.

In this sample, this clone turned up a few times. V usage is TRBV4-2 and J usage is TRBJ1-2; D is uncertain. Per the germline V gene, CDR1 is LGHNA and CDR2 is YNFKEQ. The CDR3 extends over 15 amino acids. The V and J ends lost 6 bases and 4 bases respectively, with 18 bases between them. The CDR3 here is CASSVAGPGVYGYTF. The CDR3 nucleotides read TGTGCCAGCAGTGTGGCGGGCCCAGGAGTCTATGGCTACACCTTC.

CDR3 region: CAWRSRETVSSYGYTF. The DNA of the CDR3 is TGTGCCTGGAGGTCGAGAGAGACAGTATCTAGCTATGGCTACACCTTC. The chain is built from TRBV30 and TRBJ1-2; possibly TRBD1 for D (5 bases). The germline V gene has CDR1 GTSNPN and CDR2 SVGIG (reference sequence). The CDR3 has 16 amino acids. The V and J ends lost 3 bases and 4 bases respectively, with 21 bases between them.

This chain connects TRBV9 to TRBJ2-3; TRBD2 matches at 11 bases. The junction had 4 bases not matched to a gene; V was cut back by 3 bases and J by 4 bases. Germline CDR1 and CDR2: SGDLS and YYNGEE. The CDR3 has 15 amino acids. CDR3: CASSATSGNSDTQYF. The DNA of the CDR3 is TGTGCCAGCAGCGCGACTAGCGGGAACTCAGATACGCAGTATTTT.

Written as DNA, the CDR3 is TGTGCCAGCTCGCTCAGGGGGCAGGGAGATACGCAGTATTTT. This translates into CASSLRGQGDTQYF. The rearrangement joins TRBV18 to TRBJ2-3; 8 nucleotides match TRBD1. V shed 6 bases, J shed 5 bases, and the junction held 7 bases outside the gene matches. This CDR3 region has 14 residues. The V gene's germline CDR1 is KGHSH and CDR2 LQKENI.

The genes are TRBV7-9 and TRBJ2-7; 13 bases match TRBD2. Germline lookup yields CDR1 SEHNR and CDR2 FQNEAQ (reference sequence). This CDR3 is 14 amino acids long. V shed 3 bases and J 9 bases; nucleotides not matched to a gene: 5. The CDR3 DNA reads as TGTGCCAGCAGCTTCTCCGGGACTAGCGGGACGCAGTACTTC. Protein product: CASSFSGTSGTQYF. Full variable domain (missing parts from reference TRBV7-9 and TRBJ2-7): DTGVSQNPRHKITKRGQNVTFRCDPISEHNRLYWYRQTLGQGPEFLTYFQNEAQLEKSRLLSDRFSAERPKGSFSTLEIQRTEQGDSAMYLCASSFSGTSGTQYFGPGTRLTVT.

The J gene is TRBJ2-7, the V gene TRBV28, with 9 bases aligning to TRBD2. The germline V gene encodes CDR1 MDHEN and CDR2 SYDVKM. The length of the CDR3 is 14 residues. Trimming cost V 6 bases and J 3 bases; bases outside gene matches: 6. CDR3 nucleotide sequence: TGTGCCAGCAGGGGGGGGACTAGCCGCTACGAGCAGTACTTC. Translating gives CASRGGTSRYEQYF.

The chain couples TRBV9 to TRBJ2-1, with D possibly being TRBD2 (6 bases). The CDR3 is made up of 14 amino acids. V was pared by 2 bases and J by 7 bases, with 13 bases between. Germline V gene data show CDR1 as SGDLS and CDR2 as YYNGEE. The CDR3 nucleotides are TGTGCCAGCAGCGTGGGGGGAGAAGGGAATGAGCAGTTCTTC. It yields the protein CASSVGGEGNEQFF.

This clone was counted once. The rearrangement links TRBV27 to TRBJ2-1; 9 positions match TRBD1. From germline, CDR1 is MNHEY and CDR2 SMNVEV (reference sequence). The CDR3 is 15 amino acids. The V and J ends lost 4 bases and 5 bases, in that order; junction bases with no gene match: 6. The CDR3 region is CASSSPRDRDNEQFF. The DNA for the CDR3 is TGTGCCAGCAGTTCGCCCCGGGACAGGGACAATGAGCAGTTCTTC.

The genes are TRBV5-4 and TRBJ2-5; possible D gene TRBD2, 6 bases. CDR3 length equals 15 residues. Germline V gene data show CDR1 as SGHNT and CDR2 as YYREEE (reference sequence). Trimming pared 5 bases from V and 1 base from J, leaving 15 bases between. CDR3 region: CASRPAGRSQETQYF. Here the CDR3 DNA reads TGTGCCAGCAGGCCGGCCGGGAGAAGCCAAGAGACCCAGTACTTC.

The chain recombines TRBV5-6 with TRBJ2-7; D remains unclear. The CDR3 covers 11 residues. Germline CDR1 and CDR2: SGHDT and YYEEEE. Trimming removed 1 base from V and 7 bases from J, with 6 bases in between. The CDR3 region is CASSLYQEQYF. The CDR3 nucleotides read TGTGCCAGCAGCTTGTATCAGGAGCAGTACTTC.

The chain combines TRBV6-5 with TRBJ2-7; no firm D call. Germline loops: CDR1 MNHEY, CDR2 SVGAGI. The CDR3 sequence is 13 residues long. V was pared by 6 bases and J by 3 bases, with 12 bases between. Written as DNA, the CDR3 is TGTGCCAGCAGCCAAGATGAGGACTACGAGCAGTACTTC. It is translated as CASSQDEDYEQYF.

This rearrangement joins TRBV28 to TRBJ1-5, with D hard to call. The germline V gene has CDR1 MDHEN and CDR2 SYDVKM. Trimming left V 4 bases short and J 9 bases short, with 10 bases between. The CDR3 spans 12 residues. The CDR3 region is CASSYELMPQHF. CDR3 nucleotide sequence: TGTGCCAGCAGTTACGAGTTAATGCCCCAGCATTTT. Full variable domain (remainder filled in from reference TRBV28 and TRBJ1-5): DVKVTQSSRYLVKRTGEKVFLECVQDMDHENMFWYRQDPGLGLRLIYFSYDVKMKEKGDIPEGYSVSREKKERFSLILESASTNQTSMYLCASSYELMPQHFGDGTRLSIL.

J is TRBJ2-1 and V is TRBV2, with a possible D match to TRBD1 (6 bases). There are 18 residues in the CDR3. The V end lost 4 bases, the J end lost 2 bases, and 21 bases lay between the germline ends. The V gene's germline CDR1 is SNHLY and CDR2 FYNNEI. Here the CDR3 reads CASSVRPLQGWTYNEQFF. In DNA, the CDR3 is TGTGCCAGCAGTGTTCGGCCCCTTCAGGGGTGGACCTACAATGAGCAGTTCTTC.

The CDR3 region is CATTGVGTEAFF. CDR3 nucleotides: TGCGCCACCACCGGGGTTGGGACTGAAGCTTTCTTT. J is TRBJ1-1 and V is TRBV10-2; D call uncertain. This CDR3 spans 12 amino acids. Germline assignment: CDR1 WSHSY and CDR2 SAAADI. The V end lost 10 bases, the J end lost 5 bases, and 14 bases lay between the germline ends.

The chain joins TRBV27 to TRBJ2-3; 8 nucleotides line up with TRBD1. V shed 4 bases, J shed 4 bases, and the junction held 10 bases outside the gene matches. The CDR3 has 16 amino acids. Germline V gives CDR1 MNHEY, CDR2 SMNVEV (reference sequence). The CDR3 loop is CASSSPTGGKPDTQYF. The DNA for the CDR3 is TGTGCCAGCAGTTCCCCCACAGGGGGGAAACCAGATACGCAGTATTTT.

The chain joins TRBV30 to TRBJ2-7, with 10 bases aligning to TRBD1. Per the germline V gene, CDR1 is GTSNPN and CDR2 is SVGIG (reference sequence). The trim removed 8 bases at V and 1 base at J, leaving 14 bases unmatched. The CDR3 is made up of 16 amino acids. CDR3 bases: TGTGCCAGCCAGTGGGACAGGGGAATCCTTTCCTACGAGCAGTACTTC. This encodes CASQWDRGILSYEQYF.

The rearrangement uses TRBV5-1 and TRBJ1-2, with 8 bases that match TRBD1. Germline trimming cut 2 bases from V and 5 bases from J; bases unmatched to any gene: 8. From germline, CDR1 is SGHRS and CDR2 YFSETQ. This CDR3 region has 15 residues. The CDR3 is CASSFSRGLGYGYTF. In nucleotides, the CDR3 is TGCGCCAGCAGCTTCTCCAGGGGGCTGGGGTATGGCTACACCTTC. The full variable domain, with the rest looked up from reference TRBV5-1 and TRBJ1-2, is KAGVTQTPRYLIKTRGQQVTLSCSPISGHRSVSWYQQTPGQGLQFLFEYFSETQRNKGNFPGRFSGRQFSNSRSEMNVSTLELGDSALYLCASSFSRGLGYGYTFGSGTRLTVV.